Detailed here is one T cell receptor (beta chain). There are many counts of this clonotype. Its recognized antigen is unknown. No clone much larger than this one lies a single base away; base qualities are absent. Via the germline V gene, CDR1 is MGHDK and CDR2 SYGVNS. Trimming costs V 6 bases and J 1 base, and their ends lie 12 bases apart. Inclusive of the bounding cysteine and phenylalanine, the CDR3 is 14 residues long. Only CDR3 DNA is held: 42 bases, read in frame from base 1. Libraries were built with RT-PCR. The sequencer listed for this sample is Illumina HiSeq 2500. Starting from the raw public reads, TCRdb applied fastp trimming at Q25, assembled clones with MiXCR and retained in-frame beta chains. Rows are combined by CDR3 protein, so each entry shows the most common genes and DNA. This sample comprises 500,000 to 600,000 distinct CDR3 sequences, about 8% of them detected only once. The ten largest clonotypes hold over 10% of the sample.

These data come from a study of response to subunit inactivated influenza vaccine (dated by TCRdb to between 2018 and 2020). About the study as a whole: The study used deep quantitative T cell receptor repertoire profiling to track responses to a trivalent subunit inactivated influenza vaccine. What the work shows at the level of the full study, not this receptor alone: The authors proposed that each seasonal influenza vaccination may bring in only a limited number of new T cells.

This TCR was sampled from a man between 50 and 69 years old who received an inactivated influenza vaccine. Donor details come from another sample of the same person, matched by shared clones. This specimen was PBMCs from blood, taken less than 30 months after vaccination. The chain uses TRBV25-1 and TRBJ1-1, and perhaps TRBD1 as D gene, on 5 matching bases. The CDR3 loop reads CASRISGKNTEAFF. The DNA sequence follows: TGTGCCAGCAGGATTTCAGGGAAGAACACTGAAGCTTTCTTT.